Following are 6 T cell receptor beta chains from one sample sequenced in a study of shared clonotypes between healthy human individuals. Libraries were prepared by immunoSEQ multiplex PCR; TCRdb keeps only in-frame clonotypes and omits some of them. The sample consists of hundreds of thousands of clones, around 96% of them appearing once. Sequenced: memory CD8+ T cells sorted from blood. Subset given: CD45RO+ cells pooled with CCR7-negative TemRA cells. The receptors were sampled from a man aged 30-40 years in good health.

This chain connects TRBV5-1 to TRBJ1-5; D is uncertain. CDR3 length: 14 residues. Trimming took off 1 base at V and 5 bases at J, with 10 bases between the two ends. Germline V CDR1 and CDR2: SGHRS, YFSETQ. CDR3 nucleotide sequence: TGCGCCAGCAGCTTGTTAGGGCTCGATCAGCCCCAGCATTTT. Translating it yields CASSLLGLDQPQHF.

V is TRBV19 and J is TRBJ1-1; 8 bases are shared with TRBD1. Trimming took 4 bases from V and 0 from J; bases not matched to a gene: 4. There are 15 residues in the CDR3. From germline, CDR1 is LNHDA and CDR2 SQIVND (reference sequence). CDR3 in DNA: TGTGCCAGTAGTAGCAGACAGGGGTTGAACACTGAAGCTTTCTTT. Translation: CASSSRQGLNTEAFF.

V usage is TRBV6-6 and J usage is TRBJ1-1; TRBD1 matches 8 bases. J lost 1 base, V lost 6 bases, and 7 bases had no gene match. Germline V lookup: CDR1 MNHNY, CDR2 SVGAGI (reference sequence). The CDR3 spans 15 residues. CDR3 sequence: CASSPGQGGNTEAFF. The CDR3, as DNA: TGTGCCAGCAGCCCAGGACAGGGTGGGAACACTGAAGCTTTCTTT.

The V gene is TRBV7-2, the J gene TRBJ1-2; D unresolved. CDR3 length: 12 residues. The germline V gene has CDR1 SGHTA and CDR2 FQGNSA. Trimming took off 1 base at V and 8 bases at J, with 8 bases between the two ends. CDR3 bases: TGTGCCAGCAGCTTAGATGGCGGGGGCTACACCTTC. It translates to CASSLDGGGYTF.

This chain links TRBV11-1 with TRBJ2-1; 10 positions agree with TRBD1. Germline V gene sequence: CDR1 SGHAT, CDR2 FQDESV (reference sequence). V lost 1 base, J lost 3 bases, and 0 bases stayed unmatched. This CDR3 has 15 residues. CDR3 amino acids: CASSLGTGGYNEQFF. DNA for the CDR3: TGTGCCAGCAGCTTAGGGACAGGGGGCTACAATGAGCAGTTCTTC.

The chain has TRBV20-1 and TRBJ2-5; no definite D call. Germline V CDR1 and CDR2: DFQATT, SNEGSKA (reference sequence). There are 10 residues in the CDR3. V was clipped by 6 bases and J by 4 bases, with 6 bases between them. This chain's CDR3 is CSAPRETQYF. In DNA, the CDR3 is TGCAGTGCCCCAAGAGAGACCCAGTACTTC.